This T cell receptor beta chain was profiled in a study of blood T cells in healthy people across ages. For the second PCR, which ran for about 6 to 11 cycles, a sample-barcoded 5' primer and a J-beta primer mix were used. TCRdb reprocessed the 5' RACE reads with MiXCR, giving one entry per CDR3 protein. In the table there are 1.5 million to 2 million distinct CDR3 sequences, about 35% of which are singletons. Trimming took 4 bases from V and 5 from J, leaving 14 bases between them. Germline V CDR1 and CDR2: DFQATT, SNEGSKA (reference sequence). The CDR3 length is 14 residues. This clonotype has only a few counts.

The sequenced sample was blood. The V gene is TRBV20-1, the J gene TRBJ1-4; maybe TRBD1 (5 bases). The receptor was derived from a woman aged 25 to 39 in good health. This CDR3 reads CSAKFRGRNEKLFF. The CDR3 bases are TGCAGTGCTAAGTTCCGGGGCAGAAATGAAAAACTGTTTTTT.